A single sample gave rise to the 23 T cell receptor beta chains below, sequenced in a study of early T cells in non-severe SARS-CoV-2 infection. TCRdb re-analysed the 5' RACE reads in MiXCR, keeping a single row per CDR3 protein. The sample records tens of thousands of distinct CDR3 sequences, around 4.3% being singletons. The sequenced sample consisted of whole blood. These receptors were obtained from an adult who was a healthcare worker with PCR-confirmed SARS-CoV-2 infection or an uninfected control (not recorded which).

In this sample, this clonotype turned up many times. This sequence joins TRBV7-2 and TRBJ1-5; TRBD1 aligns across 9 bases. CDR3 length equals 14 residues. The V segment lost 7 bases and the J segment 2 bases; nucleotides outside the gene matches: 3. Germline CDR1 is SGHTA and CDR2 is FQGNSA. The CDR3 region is CASNTGGGNQPQHF. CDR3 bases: TGTGCCAGCAACACAGGGGGCGGCAATCAGCCCCAGCATTTT.

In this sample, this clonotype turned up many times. The CDR3 here is CASSELDWMNTGELFF. In DNA, the CDR3 is TGCGCCAGCAGCGAATTGGACTGGATGAACACCGGGGAGCTGTTTTTT. This chain joins TRBV5-1 and TRBJ2-2; TRBD2 might be the D (5 bases). CDR3 length equals 16 residues. Trimming took off 4 bases at V and 1 base at J, with 14 bases between the two ends. Germline CDR1 and CDR2: SGHRS and YFSETQ.

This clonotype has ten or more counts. Here the CDR3 reads CASTHRTGAASEKLFF. CDR3 DNA: TGCGCCAGCACCCACCGGACGGGAGCAGCAAGCGAAAAACTGTTTTTT. The chain uses TRBV4-1 and TRBJ1-4; no clear D gene. CDR3 length equals 16 residues. Trimming left V 7 bases short and J 8 bases short, with 23 bases between. Germline CDR1 MGHRA, CDR2 YSYEKL.

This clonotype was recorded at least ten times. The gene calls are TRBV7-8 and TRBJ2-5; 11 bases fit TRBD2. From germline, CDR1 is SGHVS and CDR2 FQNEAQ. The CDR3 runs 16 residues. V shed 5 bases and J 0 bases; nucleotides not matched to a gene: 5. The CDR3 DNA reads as TGTGCCAGCAGCCCAGGACTAGCGGGCAACCAAGAGACCCAGTACTTC. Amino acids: CASSPGLAGNQETQYF.

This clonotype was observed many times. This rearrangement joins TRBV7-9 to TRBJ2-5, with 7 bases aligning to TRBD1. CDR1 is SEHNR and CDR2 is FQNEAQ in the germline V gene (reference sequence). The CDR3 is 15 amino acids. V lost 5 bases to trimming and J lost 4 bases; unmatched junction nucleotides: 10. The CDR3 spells CASSPEGRGRETQYF. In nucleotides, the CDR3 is TGTGCCAGCAGCCCCGAGGGCAGGGGGAGAGAGACCCAGTACTTC.

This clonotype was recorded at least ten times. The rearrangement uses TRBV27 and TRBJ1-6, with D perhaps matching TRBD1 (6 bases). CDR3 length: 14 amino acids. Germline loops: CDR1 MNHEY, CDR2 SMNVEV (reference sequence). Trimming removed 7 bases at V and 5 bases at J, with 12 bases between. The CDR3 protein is CASTPDSHNSPLHF. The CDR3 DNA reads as TGTGCCAGCACCCCGGACAGTCATAATTCACCCCTCCACTTT.

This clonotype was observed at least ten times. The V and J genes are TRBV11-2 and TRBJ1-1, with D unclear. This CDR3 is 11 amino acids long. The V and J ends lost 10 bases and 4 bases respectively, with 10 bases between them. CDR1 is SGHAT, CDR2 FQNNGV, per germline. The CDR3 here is CATLWGTEAFF. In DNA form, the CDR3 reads TGTGCCACTTTGTGGGGCACTGAAGCTTTCTTT.

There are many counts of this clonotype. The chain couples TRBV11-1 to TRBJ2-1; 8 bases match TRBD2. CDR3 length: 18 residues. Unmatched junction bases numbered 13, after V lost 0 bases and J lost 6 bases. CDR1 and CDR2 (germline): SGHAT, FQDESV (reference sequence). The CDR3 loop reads CASSLAPAPGGGSNEQFF. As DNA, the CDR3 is TGTGCCAGCAGCTTAGCGCCGGCTCCTGGCGGGGGGTCCAATGAGCAGTTCTTC.

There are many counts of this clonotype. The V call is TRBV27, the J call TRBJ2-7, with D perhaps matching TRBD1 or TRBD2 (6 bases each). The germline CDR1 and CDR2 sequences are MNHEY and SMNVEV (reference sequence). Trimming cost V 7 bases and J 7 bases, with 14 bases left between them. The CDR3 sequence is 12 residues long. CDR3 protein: CASTAGAGEQYF. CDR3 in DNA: TGTGCCAGCACCGCAGGGGCGGGGGAGCAGTACTTC.

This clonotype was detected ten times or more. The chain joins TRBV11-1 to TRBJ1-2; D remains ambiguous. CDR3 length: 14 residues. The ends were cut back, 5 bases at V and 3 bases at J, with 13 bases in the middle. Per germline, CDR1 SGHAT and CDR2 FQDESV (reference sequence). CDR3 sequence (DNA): TGTGCCAGCAGCCCCCAATCGTGGGACTATGGCTACACCTTC. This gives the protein CASSPQSWDYGYTF.

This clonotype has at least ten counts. The CDR3 protein is CASSPRTGMRGYTF. CDR3 coding DNA: TGTGCCAGTAGTCCTCGGACAGGGATGCGTGGCTACACCTTC. The genes are TRBV19 and TRBJ1-2, with 8 bases matching TRBD1. Germline V gene sequence: CDR1 LNHDA, CDR2 SQIVND (reference sequence). V lost 5 bases, J lost 7 bases, and 9 bases stayed unmatched. The CDR3 contains 14 residues.

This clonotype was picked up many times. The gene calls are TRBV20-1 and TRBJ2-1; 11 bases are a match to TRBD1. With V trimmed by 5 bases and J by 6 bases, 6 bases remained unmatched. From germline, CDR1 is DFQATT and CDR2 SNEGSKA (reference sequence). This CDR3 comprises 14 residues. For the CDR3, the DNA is TGCAGTGCTGCCGGGACAGGGGGGCTCAATGAGCAGTTCTTC. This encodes CSAAGTGGLNEQFF.

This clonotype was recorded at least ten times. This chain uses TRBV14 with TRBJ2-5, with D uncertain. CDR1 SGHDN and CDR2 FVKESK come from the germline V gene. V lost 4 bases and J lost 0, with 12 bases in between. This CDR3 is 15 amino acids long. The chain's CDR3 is CASSPRTRYQETQYF. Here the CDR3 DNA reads TGTGCCAGCAGCCCGCGGACGAGGTACCAAGAGACCCAGTACTTC.

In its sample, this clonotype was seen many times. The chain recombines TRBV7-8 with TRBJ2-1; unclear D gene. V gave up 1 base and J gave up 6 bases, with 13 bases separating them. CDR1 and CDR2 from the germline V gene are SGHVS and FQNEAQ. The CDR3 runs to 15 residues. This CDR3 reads CASSLERIVGNEQFF. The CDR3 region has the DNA TGTGCCAGCAGCTTAGAAAGGATTGTCGGCAATGAGCAGTTCTTC.

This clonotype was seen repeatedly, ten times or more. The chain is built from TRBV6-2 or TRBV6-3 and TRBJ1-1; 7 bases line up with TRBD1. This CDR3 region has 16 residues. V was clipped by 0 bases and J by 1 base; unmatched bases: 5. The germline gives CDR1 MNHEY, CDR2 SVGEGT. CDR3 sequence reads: CASSYSRDSWNTEAFF. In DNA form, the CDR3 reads TGTGCCAGCAGTTACTCCCGGGACAGTTGGAACACTGAAGCTTTCTTT.

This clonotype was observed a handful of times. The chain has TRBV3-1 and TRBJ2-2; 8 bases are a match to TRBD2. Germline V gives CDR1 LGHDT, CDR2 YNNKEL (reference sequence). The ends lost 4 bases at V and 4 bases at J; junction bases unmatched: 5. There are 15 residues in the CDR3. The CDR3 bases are TGTGCCAGCAGCCCGGGACTAGTTGCCACCGGGGAGCTGTTTTTT. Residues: CASSPGLVATGELFF.

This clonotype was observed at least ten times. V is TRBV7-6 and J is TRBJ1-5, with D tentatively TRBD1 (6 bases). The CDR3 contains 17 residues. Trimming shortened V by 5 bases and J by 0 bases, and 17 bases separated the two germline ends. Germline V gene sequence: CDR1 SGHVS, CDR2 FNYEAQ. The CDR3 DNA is TGTGCCAGCAGCCGAGGGGGACGATTCAATAGCAATCAGCCCCAGCATTTT. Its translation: CASSRGGRFNSNQPQHF.

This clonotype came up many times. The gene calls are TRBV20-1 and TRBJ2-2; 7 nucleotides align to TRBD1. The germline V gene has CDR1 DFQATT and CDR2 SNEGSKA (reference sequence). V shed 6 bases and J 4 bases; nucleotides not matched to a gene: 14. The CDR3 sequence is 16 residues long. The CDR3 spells CSASPAGTEGTGELFF. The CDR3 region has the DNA TGCAGTGCGTCCCCCGCCGGGACAGAGGGCACCGGGGAGCTGTTTTTT.

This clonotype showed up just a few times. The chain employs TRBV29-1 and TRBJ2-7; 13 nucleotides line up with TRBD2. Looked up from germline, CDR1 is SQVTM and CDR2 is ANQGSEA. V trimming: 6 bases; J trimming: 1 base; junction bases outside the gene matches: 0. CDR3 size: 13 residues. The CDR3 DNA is TGCAGCGTACTAGCGGGGGGGTCCTACGAGCAGTACTTC. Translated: CSVLAGGSYEQYF.

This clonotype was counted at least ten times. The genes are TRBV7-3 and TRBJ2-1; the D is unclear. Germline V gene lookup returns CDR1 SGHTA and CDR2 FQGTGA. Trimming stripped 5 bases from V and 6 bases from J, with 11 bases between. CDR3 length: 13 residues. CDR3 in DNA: TGTGCCAGCAGCCCAGACGACGGCAATGAGCAGTTCTTC. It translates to CASSPDDGNEQFF. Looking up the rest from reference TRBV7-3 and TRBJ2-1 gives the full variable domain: GAGVSQTPSNKVTEKGKYVELRCDPISGHTALYWYRQSLGQGPEFLIYFQGTGAADDSGLPNDRFFAVRPEGSVSTLKIQRTERGDSAVYLCASSPDDGNEQFFGPGTRLTVL.

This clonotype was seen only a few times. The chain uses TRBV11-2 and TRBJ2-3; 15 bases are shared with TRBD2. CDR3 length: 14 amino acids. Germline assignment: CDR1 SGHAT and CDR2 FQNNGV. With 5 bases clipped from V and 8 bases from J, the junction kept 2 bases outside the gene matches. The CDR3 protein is CASSPGLAGGTQYF. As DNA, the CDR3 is TGTGCCAGCAGCCCGGGACTAGCGGGGGGTACGCAGTATTTT.

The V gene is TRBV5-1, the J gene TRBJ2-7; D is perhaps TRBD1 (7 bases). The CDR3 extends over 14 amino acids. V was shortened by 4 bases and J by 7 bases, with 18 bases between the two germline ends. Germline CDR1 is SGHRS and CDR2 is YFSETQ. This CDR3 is CASSASGTAGEQYF. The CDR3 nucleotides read TGCGCCAGCAGCGCATCCGGGACAGCGGGTGAGCAGTACTTC.

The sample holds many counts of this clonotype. In DNA form, the CDR3 reads TGTGCCAGTAGTATAGGCGTCCGGGGCTACACCTTC. Amino acids: CASSIGVRGYTF. The V and J genes are TRBV19 and TRBJ1-2; D gene ambiguous. V lost 1 base to trimming and J lost 8 bases, with 8 bases between them. CDR1 and CDR2 from the germline V gene are LNHDA and SQIVND (reference sequence). The CDR3 is 12 amino acids. The full variable domain, with the rest looked up from reference TRBV19 and TRBJ1-2, is DGGITQSPKYLFRKEGQNVTLSCEQNLNHDAMYWYRQDPGQGLRLIYYSQIVNDFQKGDIAEGYSVSREKKESFPLTVTSAQKNPTAFYLCASSIGVRGYTFGSGTRLTVV.